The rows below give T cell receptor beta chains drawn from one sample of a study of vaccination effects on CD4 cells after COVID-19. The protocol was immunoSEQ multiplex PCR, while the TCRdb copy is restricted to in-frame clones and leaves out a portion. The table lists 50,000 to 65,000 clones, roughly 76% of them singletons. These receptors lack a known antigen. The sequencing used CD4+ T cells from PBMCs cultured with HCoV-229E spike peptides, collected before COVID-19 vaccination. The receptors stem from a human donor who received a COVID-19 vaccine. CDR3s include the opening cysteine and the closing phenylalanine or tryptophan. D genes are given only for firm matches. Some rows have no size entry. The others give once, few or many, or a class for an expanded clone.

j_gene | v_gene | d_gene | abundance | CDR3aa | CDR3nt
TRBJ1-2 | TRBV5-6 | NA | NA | CASSFFGGYGYTF | TGTGCCAGCAGCTTTTTTGGAGGCTATGGCTACACCTTC
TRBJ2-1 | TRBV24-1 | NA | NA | CATSDSREEQFF | TGTGCCACCAGTGATTCCAGGGAAGAGCAGTTCTTC
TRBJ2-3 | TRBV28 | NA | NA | CASSSRTDTQYF | TGTGCCAGCAGTTCCCGCACAGATACGCAGTATTTT
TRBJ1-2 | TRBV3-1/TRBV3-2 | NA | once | CASSHLGGTNYGYTF | TGTGCCAGCAGCCATCTAGGGGGAACTAACTATGGCTACACCTTC
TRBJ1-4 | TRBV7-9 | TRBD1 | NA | CASSSRGGTDEKLFF | TGTGCCAGCAGCTCGCGTGGAGGGACAGACGAAAAACTGTTTTTT
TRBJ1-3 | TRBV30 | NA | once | CAWSAGGLNSGNTIYF | TGTGCCTGGAGCGCCGGGGGCCTGAACTCTGGAAACACCATATATTTT
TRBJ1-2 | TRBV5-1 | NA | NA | CASSSQASDYGYTF | TGCGCCAGCAGCTCACAGGCTTCCGACTATGGCTACACCTTC
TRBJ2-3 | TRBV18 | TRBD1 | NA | CASSTTGTGTDTQYF | TGTGCCAGCTCAACCACCGGGACAGGCACAGATACGCAGTATTTT
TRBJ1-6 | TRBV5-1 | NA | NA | CASSLEMRNSPLHF | TGCGCCAGCAGCTTGGAAATGAGGAATTCACCCCTCCACTTT
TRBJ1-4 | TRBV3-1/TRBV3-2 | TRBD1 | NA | CASSQRGQEGEKLFF | TGTGCCAGCAGCCAGAGAGGACAGGAGGGAGAAAAACTGTTTTTT
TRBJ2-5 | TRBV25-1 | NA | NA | CASSESGDLRTQYF | TGTGCCAGCAGTGAATCGGGGGATTTGAGGACCCAGTACTTC
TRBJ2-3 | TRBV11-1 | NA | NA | CASSLGRARDTQYF | TGTGCCAGCAGCTTGGGTAGGGCGAGAGATACGCAGTATTTT
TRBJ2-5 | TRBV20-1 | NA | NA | CSASSLGRGGQETQYF | TGCAGTGCTAGTTCCCTGGGACGTGGAGGGCAAGAGACCCAGTACTTC
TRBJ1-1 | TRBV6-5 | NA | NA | CATSDGEINTEAFF | TGTGCCACCTCGGACGGAGAGATAAACACTGAAGCTTTCTTT
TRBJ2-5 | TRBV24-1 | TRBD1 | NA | CATSDSTGVETQYF | TGTGCCACCAGTGATTCGACAGGGGTTGAGACCCAGTACTTC
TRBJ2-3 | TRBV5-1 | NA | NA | CASSQPDSTDTQYF | TGCGCCAGCAGCCAGCCGGACAGCACAGATACGCAGTATTTT
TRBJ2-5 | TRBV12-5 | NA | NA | CASGASGEETQYF | TGTGCTAGTGGGGCCTCCGGGGAAGAGACCCAGTACTTC
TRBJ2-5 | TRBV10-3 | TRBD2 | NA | CAISAGRGDRETQYF | TGTGCCATCAGTGCGGGCCGGGGGGATCGGGAGACCCAGTACTTC
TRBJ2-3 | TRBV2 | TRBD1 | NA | CASSKGQGVTDTQYF | TGTGCCAGCAGCAAGGGACAGGGGGTCACAGATACGCAGTATTTT
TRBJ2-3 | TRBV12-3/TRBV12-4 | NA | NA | CASSFSDTQYF | TGTGCCAGCAGTTTTTCAGATACGCAGTATTTT
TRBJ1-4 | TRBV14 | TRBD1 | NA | CASSRKAGTATNEKLFF | TGTGCCAGCAGCCGCAAGGCCGGGACAGCAACTAATGAAAAACTGTTTTTT
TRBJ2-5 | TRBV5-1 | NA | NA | CASSSLTRGNQETQYF | TGCGCCAGCAGCTCTCTGACACGGGGAAATCAAGAGACCCAGTACTTC
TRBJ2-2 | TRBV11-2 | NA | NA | CASSRTTGANTGELFF | TGTGCCAGCAGCAGGACGACAGGAGCGAACACCGGGGAGCTGTTTTTT